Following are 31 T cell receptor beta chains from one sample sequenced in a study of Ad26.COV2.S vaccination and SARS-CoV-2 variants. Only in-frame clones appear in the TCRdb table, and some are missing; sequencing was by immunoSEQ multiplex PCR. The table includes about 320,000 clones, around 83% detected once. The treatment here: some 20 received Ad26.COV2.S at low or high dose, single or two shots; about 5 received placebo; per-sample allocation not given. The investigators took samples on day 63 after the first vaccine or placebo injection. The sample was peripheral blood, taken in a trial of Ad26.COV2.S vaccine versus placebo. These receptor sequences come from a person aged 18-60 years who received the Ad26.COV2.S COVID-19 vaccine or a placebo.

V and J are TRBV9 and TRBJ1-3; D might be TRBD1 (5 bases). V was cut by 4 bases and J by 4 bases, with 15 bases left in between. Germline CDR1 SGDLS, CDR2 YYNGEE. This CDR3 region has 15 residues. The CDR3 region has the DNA TGTGCCAGCAGCCCCGGTAGACAGCTAGGAAACACCATATATTTT. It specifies CASSPGRQLGNTIYF.

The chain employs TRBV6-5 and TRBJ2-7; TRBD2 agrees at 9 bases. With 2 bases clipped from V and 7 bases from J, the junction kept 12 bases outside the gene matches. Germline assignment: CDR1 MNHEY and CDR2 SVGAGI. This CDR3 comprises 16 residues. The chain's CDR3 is CASSYDPSGATGEQYF. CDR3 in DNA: TGTGCCAGCAGTTACGACCCTAGCGGGGCCACTGGGGAGCAGTACTTC.

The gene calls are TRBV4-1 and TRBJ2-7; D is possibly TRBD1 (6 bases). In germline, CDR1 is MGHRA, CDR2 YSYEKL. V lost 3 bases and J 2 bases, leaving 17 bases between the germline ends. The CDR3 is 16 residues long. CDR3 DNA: TGCGCCAGCAGCCACCCTACCCGACAGGACCCCTACGAGCAGTACTTC. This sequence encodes CASSHPTRQDPYEQYF.

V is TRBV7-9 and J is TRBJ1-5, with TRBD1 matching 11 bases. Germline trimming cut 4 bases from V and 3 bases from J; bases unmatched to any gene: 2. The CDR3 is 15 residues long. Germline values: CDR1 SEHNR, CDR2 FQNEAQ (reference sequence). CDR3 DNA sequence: TGTGCCAGCAGCTCGGACAGGGGGCCCAATCAGCCCCAGCATTTT. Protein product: CASSSDRGPNQPQHF. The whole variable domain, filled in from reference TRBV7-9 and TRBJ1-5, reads DTGVSQNPRHKITKRGQNVTFRCDPISEHNRLYWYRQTLGQGPEFLTYFQNEAQLEKSRLLSDRFSAERPKGSFSTLEIQRTEQGDSAMYLCASSSDRGPNQPQHFGDGTRLSIL.

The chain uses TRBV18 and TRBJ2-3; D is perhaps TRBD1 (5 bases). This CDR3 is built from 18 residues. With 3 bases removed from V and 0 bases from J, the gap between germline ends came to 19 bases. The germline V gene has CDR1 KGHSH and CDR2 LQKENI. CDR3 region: CASSPNEPTGPSTDTQYF. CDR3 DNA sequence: TGTGCCAGCTCACCGAACGAACCTACAGGACCTAGCACAGATACGCAGTATTTT.

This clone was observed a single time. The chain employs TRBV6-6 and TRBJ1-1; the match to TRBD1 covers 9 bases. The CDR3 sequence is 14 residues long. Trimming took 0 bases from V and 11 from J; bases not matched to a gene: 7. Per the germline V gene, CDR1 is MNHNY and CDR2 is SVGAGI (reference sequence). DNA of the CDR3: TGTGCCAGCAGTTACTCAGGGACAGGGACCTTGGCTTTCTTT. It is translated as CASSYSGTGTLAFF.

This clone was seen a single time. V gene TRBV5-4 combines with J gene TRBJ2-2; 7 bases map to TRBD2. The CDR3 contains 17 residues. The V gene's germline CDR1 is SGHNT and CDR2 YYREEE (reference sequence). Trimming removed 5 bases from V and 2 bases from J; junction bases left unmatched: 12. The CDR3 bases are TGTGCCAGCAGTTTTCCGTGGGGGGGTGGAAACACCGGGGAGCTGTTTTTT. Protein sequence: CASSFPWGGGNTGELFF.

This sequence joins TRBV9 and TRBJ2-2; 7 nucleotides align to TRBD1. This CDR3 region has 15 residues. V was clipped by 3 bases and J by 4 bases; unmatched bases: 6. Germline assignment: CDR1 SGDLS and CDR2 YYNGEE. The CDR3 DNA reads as TGTGCCAGCAGCGCAACAGGGGCGTCCACCGGGGAGCTGTTTTTT. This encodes CASSATGASTGELFF.

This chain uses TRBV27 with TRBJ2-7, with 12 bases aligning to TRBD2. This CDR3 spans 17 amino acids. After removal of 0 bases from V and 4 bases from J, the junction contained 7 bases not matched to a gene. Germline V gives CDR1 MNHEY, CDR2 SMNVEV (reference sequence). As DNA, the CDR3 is TGTGCCAGCAGTTTATCACCTAGCGGGGGGGCCGGTTACGAGCAGTACTTC. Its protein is CASSLSPSGGAGYEQYF.

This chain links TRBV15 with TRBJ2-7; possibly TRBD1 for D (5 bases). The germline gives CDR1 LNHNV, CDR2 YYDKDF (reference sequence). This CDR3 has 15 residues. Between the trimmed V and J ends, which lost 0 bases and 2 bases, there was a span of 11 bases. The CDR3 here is CATSRDYGATYEQYF. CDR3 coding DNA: TGTGCCACCAGCAGAGATTATGGGGCCACCTACGAGCAGTACTTC.

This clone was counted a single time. This CDR3 is CASSSNPDSYEQYF. CDR3 in DNA: TGCGCCAGCAGCTCCAATCCGGACTCCTACGAGCAGTACTTC. V is TRBV5-1 and J is TRBJ2-7, with D uncertain. Trimming took 3 bases from V and 0 from J, leaving 10 bases between them. In germline, CDR1 is SGHRS, CDR2 YFSETQ. This CDR3 has 14 amino acids.

The CDR3 sequence: CASSKEGPGPRGDEQFF. The CDR3 bases are TGTGCCAGCAGCAAGGAGGGCCCAGGCCCGAGGGGCGATGAGCAGTTCTTC. The rearrangement joins TRBV21-1 to TRBJ2-1; the DNA was not compared with TRBD2, the D call given in the table. TRBV21-1 is tagged as a pseudogene. This CDR3 region has 17 residues.

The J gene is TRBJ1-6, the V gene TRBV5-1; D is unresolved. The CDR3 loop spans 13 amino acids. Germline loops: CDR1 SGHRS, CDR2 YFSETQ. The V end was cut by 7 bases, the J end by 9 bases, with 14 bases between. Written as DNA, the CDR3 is TGCGCCAGCTACTATCAATCCGGTTCACCCCTCCACTTT. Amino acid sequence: CASYYQSGSPLHF.

DNA for the CDR3: TGTGCCAGCAGTTACGCAGGACAGGTCGGGTCACCCCTCCACTTT. Protein product: CASSYAGQVGSPLHF. The V call is TRBV6-5, the J call TRBJ1-6; TRBD1 matches at 7 bases. The germline gives CDR1 MNHEY, CDR2 SVGAGI. The CDR3 is made up of 15 amino acids. V was clipped by 2 bases and J by 10 bases; unmatched bases: 8.

CDR3 in DNA: TGTGCCAGCAGCCCTGGGGGCCAGATCGAGCAGTACTTC. Its translation: CASSPGGQIEQYF. The rearrangement links TRBV7-6 to TRBJ2-7, with D perhaps TRBD1 (6 bases). Germline loops: CDR1 SGHVS, CDR2 FNYEAQ. The length of the CDR3 is 13 residues. Trimming left V 5 bases short and J 6 bases short, with 14 bases between.

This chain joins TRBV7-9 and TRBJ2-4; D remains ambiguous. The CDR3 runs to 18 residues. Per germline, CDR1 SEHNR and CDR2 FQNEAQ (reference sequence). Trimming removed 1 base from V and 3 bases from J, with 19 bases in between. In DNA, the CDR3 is TGTGCCAGCAGCTTAGTTGGTCCCCGCATGGGGATCAAAAACATTCAGTACTTC. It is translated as CASSLVGPRMGIKNIQYF.

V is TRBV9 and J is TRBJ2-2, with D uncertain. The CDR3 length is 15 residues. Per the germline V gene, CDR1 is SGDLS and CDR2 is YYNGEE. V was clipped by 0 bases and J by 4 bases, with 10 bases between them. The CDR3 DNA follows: TGTGCCAGCAGCGTAGTAGCCGGGTTCACCGGGGAGCTGTTTTTT. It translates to CASSVVAGFTGELFF.

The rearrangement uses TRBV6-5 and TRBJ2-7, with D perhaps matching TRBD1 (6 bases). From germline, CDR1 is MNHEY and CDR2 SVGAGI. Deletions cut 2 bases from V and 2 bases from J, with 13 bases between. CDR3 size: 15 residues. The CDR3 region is CASSYGRDKTYEQYF. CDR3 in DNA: TGTGCCAGCAGTTACGGACGGGACAAGACCTACGAGCAGTACTTC.

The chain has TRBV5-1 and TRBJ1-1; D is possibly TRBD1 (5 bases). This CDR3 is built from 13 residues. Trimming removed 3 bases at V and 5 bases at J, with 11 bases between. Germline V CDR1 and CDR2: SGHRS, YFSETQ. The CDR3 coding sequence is TGCGCCAGCAGCTCAATGGGGGGGACTGAAGCTTTCTTT. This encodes CASSSMGGTEAFF. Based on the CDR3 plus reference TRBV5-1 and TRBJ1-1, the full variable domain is KAGVTQTPRYLIKTRGQQVTLSCSPISGHRSVSWYQQTPGQGLQFLFEYFSETQRNKGNFPGRFSGRQFSNSRSEMNVSTLELGDSALYLCASSSMGGTEAFFGQGTRLTVV.

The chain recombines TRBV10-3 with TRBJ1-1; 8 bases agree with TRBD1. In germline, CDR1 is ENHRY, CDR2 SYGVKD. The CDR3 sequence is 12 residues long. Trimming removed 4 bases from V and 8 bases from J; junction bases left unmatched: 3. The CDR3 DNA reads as TGTGCCATCAGTGGGACAGGGAGCGAAGCTTTCTTT. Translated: CAISGTGSEAFF.

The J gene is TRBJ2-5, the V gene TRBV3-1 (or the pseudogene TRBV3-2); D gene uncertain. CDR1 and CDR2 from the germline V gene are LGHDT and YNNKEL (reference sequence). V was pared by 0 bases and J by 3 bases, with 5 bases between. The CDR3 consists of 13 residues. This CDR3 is CASSQDRKETQYF. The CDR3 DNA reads TGTGCCAGCAGCCAAGATAGGAAAGAGACCCAGTACTTC.

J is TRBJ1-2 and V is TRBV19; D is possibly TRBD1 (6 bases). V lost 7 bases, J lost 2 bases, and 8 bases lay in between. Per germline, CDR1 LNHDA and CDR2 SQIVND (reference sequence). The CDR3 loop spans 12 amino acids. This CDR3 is CASNTGNYGYTF. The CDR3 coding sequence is TGTGCCAGTAACACAGGGAACTATGGCTACACCTTC.

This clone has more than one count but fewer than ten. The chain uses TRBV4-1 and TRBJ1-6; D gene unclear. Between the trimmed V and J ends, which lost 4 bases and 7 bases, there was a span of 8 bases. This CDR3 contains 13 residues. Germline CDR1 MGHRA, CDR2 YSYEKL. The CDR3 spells CASSPRENSPLHF. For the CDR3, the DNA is TGCGCCAGCAGCCCACGCGAGAATTCACCCCTCCACTTT.

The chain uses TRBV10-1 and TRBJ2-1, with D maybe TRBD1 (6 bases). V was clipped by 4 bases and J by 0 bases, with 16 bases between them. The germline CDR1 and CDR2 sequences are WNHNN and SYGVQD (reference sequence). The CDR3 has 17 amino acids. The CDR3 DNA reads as TGCGCCAGCAGTGCGTACTCACAGGGACGCTCCTACAATGAGCAGTTCTTC. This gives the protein CASSAYSQGRSYNEQFF.

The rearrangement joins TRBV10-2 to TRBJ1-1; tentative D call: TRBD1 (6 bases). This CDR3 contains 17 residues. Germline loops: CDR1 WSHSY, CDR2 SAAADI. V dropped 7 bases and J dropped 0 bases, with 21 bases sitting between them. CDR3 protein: CASKTEWGGPMNTEAFF. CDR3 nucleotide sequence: TGCGCCAGCAAGACCGAATGGGGGGGCCCCATGAACACTGAAGCTTTCTTT.

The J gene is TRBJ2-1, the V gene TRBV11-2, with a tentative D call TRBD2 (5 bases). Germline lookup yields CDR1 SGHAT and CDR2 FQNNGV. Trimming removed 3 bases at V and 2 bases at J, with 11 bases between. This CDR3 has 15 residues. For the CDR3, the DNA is TGTGCCAGCAGCTTTATCCGGGGTGCCTACAATGAGCAGTTCTTC. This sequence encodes CASSFIRGAYNEQFF.

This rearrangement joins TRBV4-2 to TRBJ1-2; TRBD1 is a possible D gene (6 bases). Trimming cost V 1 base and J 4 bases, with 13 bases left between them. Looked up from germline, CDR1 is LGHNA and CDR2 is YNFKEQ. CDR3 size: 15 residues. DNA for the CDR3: TGTGCCAGCAGCCAAGGACGGGGGCTAACCTATGGCTACACCTTC. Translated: CASSQGRGLTYGYTF.

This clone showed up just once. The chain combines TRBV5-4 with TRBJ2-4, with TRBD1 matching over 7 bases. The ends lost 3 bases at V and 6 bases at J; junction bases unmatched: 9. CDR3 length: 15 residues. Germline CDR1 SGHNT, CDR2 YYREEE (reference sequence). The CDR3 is CASSWPGTEGNIQYF. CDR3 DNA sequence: TGTGCCAGCAGCTGGCCCGGGACAGAGGGAAACATTCAGTACTTC.

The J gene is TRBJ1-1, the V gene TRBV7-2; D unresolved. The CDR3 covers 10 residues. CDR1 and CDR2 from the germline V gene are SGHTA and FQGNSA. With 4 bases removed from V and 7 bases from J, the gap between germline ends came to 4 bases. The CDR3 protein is CASSWYEAFF. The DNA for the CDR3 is TGTGCCAGCAGCTGGTATGAAGCTTTCTTT.

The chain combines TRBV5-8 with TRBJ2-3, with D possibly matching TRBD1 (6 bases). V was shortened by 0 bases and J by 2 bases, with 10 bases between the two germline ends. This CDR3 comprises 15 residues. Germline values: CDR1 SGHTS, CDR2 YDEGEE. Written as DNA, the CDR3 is TGTGCCAGCAGCTTGGGTCAGGGGATCACAGATACGCAGTATTTT. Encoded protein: CASSLGQGITDTQYF. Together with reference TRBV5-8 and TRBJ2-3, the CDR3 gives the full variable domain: EAGVTQSPTHLIKTRGQQATLRCSPISGHTSVYWYQQALGLGLQFLLWYDEGEERNRGNFPPRFSGRQFPNYSSELNVNALELEDSALYLCASSLGQGITDTQYFGPGTRLTVL.

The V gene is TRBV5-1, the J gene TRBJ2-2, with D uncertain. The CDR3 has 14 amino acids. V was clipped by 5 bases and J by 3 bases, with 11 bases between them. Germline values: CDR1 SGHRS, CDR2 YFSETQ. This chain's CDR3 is CASRKESDTGELFF. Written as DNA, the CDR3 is TGCGCCAGCAGAAAGGAGAGCGACACCGGGGAGCTGTTTTTT.